This T cell receptor beta chain appears in the sequencing data of a study of PD-L1 blockade in urothelial cancer. Turning to the study itself: Patients previously received 0 to 3 chemotherapy regimens.

Germline values: CDR1 MNHEY, CDR2 SVGAGI. The CDR3 sequence is 13 residues long. J was trimmed by 6 bases and V by 2 bases; bases with no gene match: 2. Each PCR contained spiked-in synthetic TCR analog templates. Sequenced by immunoSEQ multiplex PCR; TCRdb stores in-frame clones only, minus some. The table shows 95,000 to 100,000 clones, with over 75% occurring only once. Sample time point: pretreatment peripheral blood. Locally advanced or metastatic urothelial carcinoma was diagnosed in the patients. Sequencing used PBMCs, obtained around atezolizumab (anti-PD-L1) treatment. This receptor was taken from a man in his sixties with urothelial cancer. V usage is TRBV6-5 and J usage is TRBJ2-7; 9 positions agree with TRBD2. The CDR3 sequence is CASSYGLASEQYF. CDR3 DNA sequence: TGTGCCAGCAGTTACGGACTAGCGAGCGAGCAGTACTTC.